This T cell receptor (beta chain) was captured by sequencing in a study of tumor-infiltrating lymphocytes in primary liver carcinoma. Study summary: The patients included men and women who were aged 30 to 69 years. Broader study findings: Tumors significantly exceeded blood in top-250-clone fraction (p = 0.039).

This clonotype was counted ten times or more. Its antigen is unknown. A constant-region primer served to make TCR beta cDNA from roughly 500 ng total RNA. Slightly modified ARM-PCR, run as three nested multiplex PCR rounds, produced the TCR beta libraries. TRBV1-TRBV30 forward primers and a C-beta reverse primer were used in the first two PCR rounds, which each ran for 10 cycles. In TCRdb, the multiplex PCR reads were re-called with MiXCR into one record per CDR3 protein. Of roughly 80,000 distinct CDR3 sequences in the sample, 71% were seen once. Germline CDR1 and CDR2: MNHEY and SVGAGI. Trimming cost V 6 bases and J 1 base, with 13 bases left between them. The length of the CDR3 is 14 residues. Co-extracted RNA and DNA came from about 19-30 mg of unsorted bulk tissue. Every patient in the cohort had a primary liver carcinoma. That carcinoma was treated by surgical resection. The authors sampled five separate regions per tumor.

The J gene is TRBJ2-7, the V gene TRBV6-5, with TRBD2 as a possible D gene (6 bases). Source material: liver tumor tissue from sampling region 4. Subset described: tumor region T4, right-lateral pole. The source of this sequence is a woman aged 55 to 70 with primary liver carcinoma and hepatitis B virus infection. The chain's CDR3 is CASRRLEGSYEQYF. The CDR3 DNA reads TGTGCCAGCAGGAGACTAGAAGGGTCCTACGAGCAGTACTTC.